The 28 T cell receptor beta chains given below trace back to one sample, sequenced in a study of post-analysis software for immune sequencing data. Findings and caveats of the study: A few TRBV segments appeared more often in patients than in controls, and TRBV5-6, TRBV5-1 and TRBV20-1 were among these.

The antigens of these receptors remain unknown. Included in the TCR beta cDNA libraries were unique molecular identifiers. In TCRdb, the PCR reads were re-called with MiXCR into one record per CDR3 protein. Altogether about 430,000 distinct CDR3 sequences are present, 30% to 45% being singletons, with the ten largest covering less than 8%. Specimen: blood. The receptor set was obtained from a girl under 10 years old with multiple sclerosis.

The chain combines TRBV7-9 with TRBJ1-1; D is perhaps TRBD1 (6 bases). The CDR3 loop spans 15 amino acids. Germline V gene lookup returns CDR1 SEHNR and CDR2 FQNEAQ (reference sequence). V was pared by 5 bases and J by 0 bases, with 13 bases between. CDR3 in DNA: TGTGCCAGCAGCGTCAGACAGGCCTTGAACACTGAAGCTTTCTTT. The encoded protein is CASSVRQALNTEAFF.

V and J are TRBV3-1 and TRBJ1-6; no clear D gene. The CDR3 is 14 residues long. Germline CDR1 LGHDT, CDR2 YNNKEL (reference sequence). The V end lost 4 bases, the J end lost 3 bases, and 7 bases lay between the germline ends. The chain's CDR3 is CASSLGSYNSPLHF. The CDR3 bases are TGTGCCAGCAGCCTAGGAAGCTATAATTCACCCCTCCACTTT.

The chain combines TRBV7-4 with TRBJ2-1; 8 nucleotides line up with TRBD1. This CDR3 is built from 14 residues. The V gene end was trimmed by 5 bases and the J gene end by 8 bases; junction bases not matched to a gene: 8. Germline values: CDR1 SGHVT, CDR2 SQSDAQ. CDR3 nucleotides: TGTGCCAGCAGCCGGCGACAGGGGTCCCATGAGCAGTTCTTC. It encodes CASSRRQGSHEQFF. Filled out from reference TRBV7-4 and TRBJ2-1, the complete variable domain reads GAGVSQSPRYKVAKRGRDVALRCDSISGHVTLYWYRQTLGQGSEVLTYSQSDAQRDKSGRPSGRFSAERPERSVSTLKIQRTEQGDSAVYLCASSRRQGSHEQFFGPGTRLTVL.

As regards this clonotype: The junction departs from germline at one end; a sequencing error may be responsible. The gene calls are TRBV10-3 and TRBJ1-2, with 7 nucleotides matching TRBD1. Germline-derived CDR1 and CDR2 are ENHRY and SYGVKD. The CDR3 covers 15 residues. The CDR3 nucleotides read TGTGCCATCAGTGAGACCCCGGGACAGAACTATGGCCACACCTTC. It yields the protein CAISETPGQNYGHTF.

This clonotype was found a few times. V and J are TRBV20-1 and TRBJ1-4; D is unresolved. V was cut by 0 bases and J by 15 bases, with 11 bases left in between. The V gene's germline CDR1 is DFQATT and CDR2 SNEGSKA (reference sequence). This CDR3 has 11 residues. CDR3 amino acids: CSARDSHHVFF. DNA of the CDR3: TGCAGTGCTAGAGACAGTCACCACGTGTTTTTT.

V gene TRBV28 combines with J gene TRBJ2-5; possibly TRBD1 for D (5 bases). Germline V CDR1 and CDR2: MDHEN, SYDVKM. Trimming left V 7 bases short and J 3 bases short, with 12 bases between. The CDR3 runs 13 residues. The CDR3 nucleotides are TGTGCCAGCATTAGGGTCAGGGAAGAGACCCAGTACTTC. Encoded protein: CASIRVREETQYF.

This clonotype was detected only a few times. The chain couples TRBV7-2 to TRBJ2-5; 9 positions match TRBD2. This CDR3 has 15 residues. Germline-derived CDR1 and CDR2 are SGHTA and FQGNSA. V lost 0 bases and J lost 5; bases outside the gene matches: 4. The CDR3 loop is CASSLAGLARETQYF. The DNA for the CDR3 is TGTGCCAGCAGCTTAGCGGGACTAGCTAGGGAGACCCAGTACTTC.

The gene calls are TRBV3-1 and TRBJ1-2, with 9 bases matching TRBD1. The CDR3 totals 14 residues. The V and J ends lost 0 bases and 7 bases, in that order; junction bases with no gene match: 3. Germline CDR1 reads LGHDT; CDR2 reads YNNKEL (reference sequence). CDR3 amino acids: CASSQEGTGFGYTF. CDR3 nucleotide sequence: TGTGCCAGCAGCCAAGAGGGGACAGGGTTTGGCTACACCTTC.

This clonotype was seen once. V is TRBV6-1 and J is TRBJ2-4; no firm D call. This CDR3 has 17 amino acids. CDR1 MNHNS and CDR2 SASEGT come from the germline V gene. Trimming pared 1 base from V and 0 bases from J, leaving 13 bases between. CDR3 sequence (DNA): TGTGCCAGCAGTGAAGTGGAACGCAGAATAGCCAAAAACATTCAGTACTTC. Translation gives CASSEVERRIAKNIQYF.

In its sample, this clonotype was seen a few times. The chain recombines TRBV20-1 with TRBJ1-1; unclear D gene. The ends were cut back, 0 bases at V and 4 bases at J, with 15 bases in the middle. This CDR3 region has 15 residues. In germline, CDR1 is DFQATT, CDR2 SNEGSKA (reference sequence). The CDR3 bases are TGCAGTGCTAGAGATCCGTTTAGGGATAGCACTGAAGCTTTCTTT. Its translation: CSARDPFRDSTEAFF.

The V gene is TRBV15, the J gene TRBJ2-3; TRBD1 matches at 8 bases. Germline assignment: CDR1 LNHNV and CDR2 YYDKDF (reference sequence). V dropped 1 base and J dropped 1; count of bases not matched to a gene: 10. The CDR3 has 18 residues. The CDR3 DNA follows: TGTGCCACCAGCAGAGTTCGGCTGGGCAGGGGGCGCACAGATACGCAGTATTTT. As protein: CATSRVRLGRGRTDTQYF.

The V gene is TRBV7-2, the J gene TRBJ2-2; TRBD1 aligns across 8 bases. In germline, CDR1 is SGHTA, CDR2 FQGNSA. This CDR3 is built from 16 residues. The V segment lost 4 bases and the J segment 6 bases; nucleotides outside the gene matches: 10. CDR3 sequence (DNA): TGTGCCAGCAGCTCTCCACAGGGGGTAGGAGCCGGGGAGCTGTTTTTT. This translates into CASSSPQGVGAGELFF. Full variable domain (missing parts from reference TRBV7-2 and TRBJ2-2): GAGVSQSPSNKVTEKGKDVELRCDPISGHTALYWYRQSLGQGLEFLIYFQGNSAPDKSGLPSDRFSAERTGGSVSTLTIQRTQQEDSAVYLCASSSPQGVGAGELFFGEGSRLTVL.

This clonotype has more than one count but fewer than ten. The rearrangement links TRBV24-1 to TRBJ2-1, with a weak D call TRBD1 (5 bases). The V end was cut by 3 bases, the J end by 6 bases, with 11 bases between. Germline loops: CDR1 KGHDR, CDR2 SFDVKD. The CDR3 is made up of 14 amino acids. CDR3 region: CATSDPDSFNEQFF. CDR3 nucleotide sequence: TGTGCCACCAGTGATCCTGACAGTTTCAATGAGCAGTTCTTC.

The chain joins TRBV20-1 to TRBJ2-7, with D perhaps matching TRBD2 (5 bases). Germline CDR1 reads DFQATT; CDR2 reads SNEGSKA (reference sequence). The CDR3 loop spans 15 amino acids. Trimming removed 7 bases from V and 0 bases from J, with 19 bases in between. CDR3 nucleotides: TGCAGTGTCAGGACGGTGGGAGTGAGCTCCTACGAGCAGTACTTC. Amino acid sequence: CSVRTVGVSSYEQYF.

This clonotype was counted many times. V usage is TRBV29-1 and J usage is TRBJ2-1; D not resolved. CDR1 SQVTM and CDR2 ANQGSEA come from the germline V gene. This CDR3 region has 12 residues. V was shortened by 1 base and J by 8 bases, with 9 bases between the two germline ends. Here the CDR3 DNA reads TGCAGCGTTGAAGGGAGAGTGGATGAGCAGTTCTTC. Its protein is CSVEGRVDEQFF.

The CDR3 DNA is TGTGCCAGCAGCTTAGACCTAGCGGACAATGAGCAGTTCTTC. As protein: CASSLDLADNEQFF. V is TRBV7-2 and J is TRBJ2-1; TRBD2 agrees at 7 bases. The CDR3 has 14 amino acids. After removal of 1 base from V and 5 bases from J, the junction contained 2 bases not matched to a gene. The germline CDR1 and CDR2 sequences are SGHTA and FQGNSA.

CDR3: CASSYFSGSDGYTF. CDR3 bases: TGTGCCAGCAGCTATTTCTCGGGGAGTGATGGCTACACCTTC. V gene TRBV7-2 combines with J gene TRBJ1-2, with D unresolved. V dropped 4 bases and J dropped 6 bases, with 15 bases sitting between them. Germline V gene lookup returns CDR1 SGHTA and CDR2 FQGNSA. The CDR3 totals 14 residues.

This sequence joins TRBV7-8 and TRBJ2-2; D ambiguous. The CDR3 has 12 residues. The V gene's germline CDR1 is SGHVS and CDR2 FQNEAQ. V lost 5 bases to trimming and J lost 6 bases, with 7 bases between them. This CDR3 reads CASSLNAGELFF. DNA for the CDR3: TGTGCCAGCAGCCTTAATGCCGGGGAGCTGTTTTTT.

This clonotype was seen more than once but under ten times. This chain's CDR3 is CASSPWDREDGVNTEAFF. The CDR3 DNA reads TGCGCCAGCAGCCCGTGGGACAGGGAAGATGGGGTGAACACTGAAGCTTTCTTT. The chain employs TRBV5-1 and TRBJ1-1, with 9 bases aligning to TRBD1. Germline V gives CDR1 SGHRS, CDR2 YFSETQ. The CDR3 totals 18 residues. The trim removed 4 bases at V and 0 bases at J, leaving 13 bases unmatched. The whole variable domain, filled in from reference TRBV5-1 and TRBJ1-1, reads KAGVTQTPRYLIKTRGQQVTLSCSPISGHRSVSWYQQTPGQGLQFLFEYFSETQRNKGNFPGRFSGRQFSNSRSEMNVSTLELGDSALYLCASSPWDREDGVNTEAFFGQGTRLTVV.

The chain joins TRBV24-1 to TRBJ2-6, with D perhaps TRBD1 or TRBD2 (5 bases each). Germline V gene sequence: CDR1 KGHDR, CDR2 SFDVKD. Trimming shortened V by 6 bases and J by 4 bases, and 18 bases separated the two germline ends. The CDR3 covers 17 residues. This CDR3 reads CATSRRAMGPGANVLTF. The DNA for the CDR3 is TGTGCCACCAGTAGAAGAGCGATGGGACCCGGGGCCAACGTCCTGACTTTC.

V and J are TRBV5-6 and TRBJ2-3; D gene unclear. CDR1 and CDR2 (germline): SGHDT, YYEEEE. The CDR3 totals 13 residues. V lost 1 base, J lost 2 bases, and 5 bases lay in between. The CDR3: CASSLYLTDTQYF. CDR3 DNA: TGTGCCAGCAGCTTGTACCTCACAGATACGCAGTATTTT.

The CDR3 nucleotides are TGCGCCAGCAGCCCCGGGACAGCCCGCTATGGCTACACCTTC. Translated: CASSPGTARYGYTF. The V call is TRBV4-3, the J call TRBJ1-2; the match to TRBD1 covers 7 bases. Unmatched junction bases numbered 6, after V lost 4 bases and J lost 4 bases. The CDR3 runs to 14 residues. The germline gives CDR1 LGHNA, CDR2 YSLEER.

The chain employs TRBV19 and TRBJ2-7, with TRBD2 matching 9 bases. With V trimmed by 4 bases and J by 5 bases, 9 bases remained unmatched. CDR1 LNHDA and CDR2 SQIVND come from the germline V gene (reference sequence). The CDR3 covers 15 residues. The CDR3 sequence: CASSTLGLAPNEQYF. The DNA for the CDR3 is TGTGCCAGTAGTACCCTGGGACTAGCTCCCAACGAGCAGTACTTC. The full variable domain, rest sourced from reference TRBV19 and TRBJ2-7, is DGGITQSPKYLFRKEGQNVTLSCEQNLNHDAMYWYRQDPGQGLRLIYYSQIVNDFQKGDIAEGYSVSREKKESFPLTVTSAQKNPTAFYLCASSTLGLAPNEQYFGPGTRLTVT.

The chain carries TRBV9 and TRBJ2-7; 11 bases match TRBD1. The ends lost 0 bases at V and 4 bases at J; junction bases unmatched: 3. The length of the CDR3 is 15 residues. Germline V CDR1 and CDR2: SGDLS, YYNGEE. This CDR3 reads CASSVGTGGMYEQYF. CDR3 nucleotide sequence: TGTGCCAGCAGCGTAGGGACAGGGGGCATGTACGAGCAGTACTTC.

The chain has TRBV7-2 and TRBJ2-3; 9 bases map to TRBD2. Unmatched junction bases numbered 13, after V lost 5 bases and J lost 4 bases. This CDR3 spans 17 amino acids. Germline-derived CDR1 and CDR2 are SGHTA and FQGNSA. The CDR3 spells CASSLILGLAVADTQYF. The CDR3 region has the DNA TGTGCCAGCAGCCTGATCCTGGGACTAGCCGTCGCAGATACGCAGTATTTT.

Note on this clonotype: A read error may produce the germline difference seen at one junction end. The genes are TRBV4-1 and TRBJ1-6; D is uncertain. Germline CDR1 and CDR2: MGHRA and YSYEKL. The length of the CDR3 is 16 residues. This CDR3 is CTSSQDQGYRNSPLHF. CDR3 nucleotide sequence: TGCACCAGCAGCCAAGATCAAGGTTACCGGAATTCACCCCTCCACTTT.

The chain carries TRBV12-3 or TRBV12-4 and TRBJ2-7, with D possibly being TRBD1 (5 bases). This CDR3 contains 14 residues. The ends were cut back, 2 bases at V and 2 bases at J, with 10 bases in the middle. CDR3 residues: CASSLQGKTYEQYF. The CDR3 nucleotides read TGTGCCAGCAGTTTACAGGGAAAAACCTACGAGCAGTACTTC.

The J gene is TRBJ1-2, the V gene TRBV29-1, with no clear D. The V gene lost 4 bases and the J gene lost 6 bases, with 12 bases spanning the gap. The CDR3 is made up of 12 amino acids. Germline V gene sequence: CDR1 SQVTM, CDR2 ANQGSEA. Here the CDR3 reads CSVVGPRNGYTF. As DNA, the CDR3 is TGCAGCGTTGTTGGCCCCAGGAATGGCTACACCTTC.